Each of the 20 T cell receptor beta chains below was sequenced from the same sample in a study of shared clonotypes between healthy human individuals. Only in-frame clones appear in the TCRdb table, and some are missing; sequencing was by immunoSEQ multiplex PCR. The profile shows just over 2,000,000 clones, roughly 94% of them singletons. CD45RO-negative cells were positively selected for CCR7, leaving out terminally differentiated effector memory CD45RA+ cells. The material sequenced was naive CD8+ T cells sorted from blood. These receptors were obtained from a young man in good health.

V is TRBV2 and J is TRBJ2-5, with 11 bases lining up with TRBD2. This CDR3 region has 13 residues. Per germline, CDR1 SNHLY and CDR2 FYNNEI. J lost 7 bases, V lost 2 bases, and 0 bases had no gene match. The CDR3 coding sequence is TGTGCCAGCAGTGAACTAGCGGGGGGGACCCAGTACTTC. Protein product: CASSELAGGTQYF. The whole variable domain, remainder taken from reference TRBV2 and TRBJ2-5, is EPEVTQTPSHQVTQMGQEVILRCVPISNHLYFYWYRQILGQKVEFLVSFYNNEISEKSEIFDDQFSVERPDGSNFTLKIRSTKLEDSAMYFCASSELAGGTQYFGPGTRLLVL.

The chain is built from TRBV27 and TRBJ1-5; TRBD1 is a possible D gene (5 bases). Trimming pared 4 bases from V and 5 bases from J, leaving 15 bases between. Germline lookup yields CDR1 MNHEY and CDR2 SMNVEV (reference sequence). This CDR3 region has 15 residues. The CDR3 DNA is TGTGCCAGCAGTTCACAAGGTTCCAGGGATCAGCCCCAGCATTTT. Its translation is CASSSQGSRDQPQHF.

This chain joins TRBV13 and TRBJ1-2; the D gene is possibly TRBD1 (6 bases). Germline lookup yields CDR1 PRHDT and CDR2 FYEKMQ (reference sequence). Trimming stripped 7 bases from V and 3 bases from J, with 15 bases between. The CDR3 loop spans 14 amino acids. CDR3 protein: CASTQTGSDYGYTF. The DNA of the CDR3 is TGTGCCAGCACCCAGACAGGCAGTGACTATGGCTACACCTTC.

The rearrangement joins TRBV19 to TRBJ2-7; 7 nucleotides line up with TRBD1. The CDR3 contains 14 residues. Germline CDR1 is LNHDA and CDR2 is SQIVND (reference sequence). The V segment lost 7 bases and the J segment 2 bases; nucleotides outside the gene matches: 8. CDR3 DNA sequence: TGTGCCAGTAACATCCGACAGGGTCCCTACGAGCAGTACTTC. Translation: CASNIRQGPYEQYF.

The chain joins TRBV4-1 to TRBJ1-2; D call uncertain. This CDR3 contains 15 residues. The germline gives CDR1 MGHRA, CDR2 YSYEKL. V lost 7 bases and J 0 bases, leaving 15 bases between the germline ends. The CDR3 DNA reads TGCGCCAGCACTCCCGTTCCACCCGCTAACTATGGCTACACCTTC. Its translation is CASTPVPPANYGYTF.

The gene calls are TRBV28 and TRBJ2-7; D may be TRBD1 or TRBD2 (5 bases each). The CDR3 totals 15 residues. Trimming stripped 1 base from V and 4 bases from J, with 14 bases between. CDR1 and CDR2 (germline): MDHEN, SYDVKM. CDR3 DNA: TGTGCCAGCAGTTTATTGGGAGAGGGGAGTTACGAGCAGTACTTC. It encodes CASSLLGEGSYEQYF.

The chain has TRBV10-3 and TRBJ1-5; D possibly corresponds to TRBD1 (5 bases). The CDR3 totals 14 residues. V lost 4 bases and J lost 3, with 10 bases in between. CDR1 is ENHRY, CDR2 SYGVKD, per germline. CDR3 sequence: CAISVGQVNQPQHF. The CDR3 DNA reads as TGTGCCATCAGTGTGGGGCAAGTCAATCAGCCCCAGCATTTT.

V is TRBV6-5 and J is TRBJ1-1, with 10 bases fitting TRBD1. The junction had 2 bases not matched to a gene; V was cut back by 2 bases and J by 8 bases. The CDR3 contains 13 residues. Germline assignment: CDR1 MNHEY and CDR2 SVGAGI. The CDR3 region is CASSYGQGVEAFF. The CDR3 DNA is TGTGCCAGCAGTTACGGACAGGGGGTAGAAGCTTTCTTT.

This chain links TRBV14 with TRBJ1-2; D unresolved. CDR1 and CDR2 from the germline V gene are SGHDN and FVKESK. Trimming took off 0 bases at V and 1 base at J, with 9 bases between the two ends. The CDR3 runs 15 residues. CDR3: CASSQDPIFNYGYTF. In nucleotides, the CDR3 is TGTGCCAGCAGCCAAGATCCGATTTTTAACTATGGCTACACCTTC.

The chain is built from TRBV5-1 and TRBJ2-3, with TRBD2 matching 8 bases. The germline V gene encodes CDR1 SGHRS and CDR2 YFSETQ. V shed 3 bases, J shed 3 bases, and the junction held 12 bases outside the gene matches. CDR3 length: 17 amino acids. The CDR3 nucleotides read TGCGCCAGCAGCTGGAAGTCCGGGGGGGCGTCGACAGATACGCAGTATTTT. It is translated as CASSWKSGGASTDTQYF.

The V call is TRBV4-3, the J call TRBJ1-1; 11 bases fit TRBD1. J lost 4 bases, V lost 0 bases, and 7 bases had no gene match. CDR3 length: 17 residues. From germline, CDR1 is LGHNA and CDR2 YSLEER. The CDR3 DNA is TGCGCCAGCAGCCAAGATCTCGGACAGGGGGCCCCCACTGAAGCTTTCTTT. This sequence encodes CASSQDLGQGAPTEAFF.

The chain has TRBV29-1 and TRBJ2-7; D uncertain. This CDR3 spans 13 amino acids. V lost 4 bases, J lost 0 bases, and 10 bases lay in between. The V gene's germline CDR1 is SQVTM and CDR2 ANQGSEA. The CDR3 DNA follows: TGCAGCGTTGCTTCCCAGGCCTCCTACGAGCAGTACTTC. It is translated as CSVASQASYEQYF.

This chain joins TRBV7-6 and TRBJ2-3; 7 nucleotides align to TRBD2. This CDR3 is 15 amino acids long. Germline-derived CDR1 and CDR2 are SGHVS and FNYEAQ. With 5 bases clipped from V and 2 bases from J, the junction kept 7 bases outside the gene matches. The CDR3 DNA reads TGTGCCAGCAGCGCTAGCGGATCACACACAGATACGCAGTATTTT. Protein product: CASSASGSHTDTQYF. Complete variable domain (other parts from reference TRBV7-6 and TRBJ2-3): GAGVSQSPRYKVTKRGQDVALRCDPISGHVSLYWYRQALGQGPEFLTYFNYEAQQDKSGLPNDRFSAERPEGSISTLTIQRTEQRDSAMYRCASSASGSHTDTQYFGPGTRLTVL.

The CDR3 nucleotides are TGCGCCAGCAGCCAAGGGGGTAGCGGGAGCTCCTACAATGAGCAGTTCTTC. This sequence encodes CASSQGGSGSSYNEQFF. The chain couples TRBV4-3 to TRBJ2-1; TRBD2 matches at 9 bases. This CDR3 comprises 17 residues. The V gene's germline CDR1 is LGHNA and CDR2 YSLEER. V lost 1 base, J lost 0 bases, and 4 bases stayed unmatched.

This chain joins TRBV7-2 and TRBJ1-1; unclear D gene. V dropped 1 base and J dropped 1 base, with 4 bases sitting between them. The V gene's germline CDR1 is SGHTA and CDR2 FQGNSA. There are 13 residues in the CDR3. CDR3 region: CASSLVWNTEAFF. As DNA, the CDR3 is TGTGCCAGCAGCTTAGTGTGGAACACTGAAGCTTTCTTT.

J is TRBJ2-2 and V is TRBV15, with D perhaps given as TRBD1 or TRBD2 (5 bases each). Between the trimmed V and J ends, which lost 4 bases and 0 bases, there was a span of 12 bases. The CDR3 sequence is 16 residues long. Germline V CDR1 and CDR2: LNHNV, YYDKDF (reference sequence). CDR3 loop: CATSTPGTANTGELFF. CDR3 DNA sequence: TGTGCCACCAGCACCCCCGGGACGGCGAACACCGGGGAGCTGTTTTTT.

A remark on this clone: This sample also contains other DNA sequences that code for the same CDR3. This chain joins TRBV5-1 and TRBJ2-7; D gene ambiguous. The CDR3 contains 13 residues. Germline V gives CDR1 SGHRS, CDR2 YFSETQ. The V gene lost 0 bases and the J gene lost 2 bases, with 6 bases spanning the gap. The chain's CDR3 is CASSLDPTYEQYF. For the CDR3, the DNA is TGCGCCAGCAGCTTGGACCCTACCTACGAGCAGTACTTC.

The rearrangement links TRBV25-1 to TRBJ2-3; 7 bases align to TRBD2. V gave up 8 bases and J gave up 2 bases; unmatched junction bases: 10. The CDR3 spans 15 residues. Germline CDR1 and CDR2: MGHDK and SYGVNS. The DNA for the CDR3 is TGTGCCAGCTGTCCGGGGGGTATCTTCACAGATACGCAGTATTTT. Translation: CASCPGGIFTDTQYF.

This sequence joins TRBV4-1 and TRBJ2-7, with 11 bases that match TRBD1. Trimming cost V 1 base and J 1 base; bases outside gene matches: 3. Germline CDR1 is MGHRA and CDR2 is YSYEKL. The CDR3 is made up of 16 amino acids. CDR3 protein: CASSQVGQGESYEQYF. The DNA of the CDR3 is TGCGCCAGCAGCCAAGTGGGACAGGGGGAATCCTACGAGCAGTACTTC.

V and J are TRBV21-1 and TRBJ1-1; TRBD1 is the table's D call, not checked against the DNA. TRBV21-1 is given as a pseudogene. This CDR3 region has 15 residues. The CDR3 sequence is CASSTRHRDYTEAFF. CDR3 nucleotide sequence: TGTGCCAGCAGCACCAGGCACAGGGATTACACTGAAGCTTTCTTT.